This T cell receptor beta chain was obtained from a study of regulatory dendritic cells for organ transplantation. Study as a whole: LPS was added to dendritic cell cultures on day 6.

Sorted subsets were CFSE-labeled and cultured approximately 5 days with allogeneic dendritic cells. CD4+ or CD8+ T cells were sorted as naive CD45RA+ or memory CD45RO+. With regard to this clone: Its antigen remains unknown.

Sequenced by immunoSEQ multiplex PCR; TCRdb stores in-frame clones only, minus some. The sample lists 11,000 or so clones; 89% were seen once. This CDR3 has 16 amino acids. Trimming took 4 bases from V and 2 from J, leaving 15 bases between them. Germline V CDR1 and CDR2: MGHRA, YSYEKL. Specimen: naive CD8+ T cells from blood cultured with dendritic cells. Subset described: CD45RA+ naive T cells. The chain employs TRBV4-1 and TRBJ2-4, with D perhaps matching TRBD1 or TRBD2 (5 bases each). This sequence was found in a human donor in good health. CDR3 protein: CASSPNPRGPKNIQYF. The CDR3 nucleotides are TGCGCCAGCAGCCCCAACCCCCGGGGCCCCAAAAACATTCAGTACTTC.